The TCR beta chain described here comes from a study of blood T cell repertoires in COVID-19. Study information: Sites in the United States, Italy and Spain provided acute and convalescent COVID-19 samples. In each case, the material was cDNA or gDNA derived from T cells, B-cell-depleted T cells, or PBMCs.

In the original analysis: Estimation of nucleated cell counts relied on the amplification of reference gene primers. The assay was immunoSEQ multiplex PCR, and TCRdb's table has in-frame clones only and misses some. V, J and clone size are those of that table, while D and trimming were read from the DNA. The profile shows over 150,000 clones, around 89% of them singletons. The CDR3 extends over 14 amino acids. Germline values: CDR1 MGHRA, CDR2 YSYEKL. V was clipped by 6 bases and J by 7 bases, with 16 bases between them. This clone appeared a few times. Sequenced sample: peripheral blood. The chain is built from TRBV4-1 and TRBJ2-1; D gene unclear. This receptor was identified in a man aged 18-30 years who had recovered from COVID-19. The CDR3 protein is CASRPILKSNEQFF. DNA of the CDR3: TGCGCCAGCAGACCGATTCTAAAGAGTAATGAGCAGTTCTTC.